This T cell receptor (beta chain) came from a study of cytomegalovirus exposure and HLA in healthy donors. A remark on this clone: Its antigen is not identified.

Study-wide results and limits: A reported reduction in N-insertions relative to the approximately 670-donor mean was seen in an Asian-associated ancestry cluster in a later analysis. Three chains tied to CMV proved CMV antigen-specific in vitro. As was reported, the HLA-A and HLA-B alleles of most subjects were accurately predicted from TCR beta sequences. Sequencing depth roughly uniform across donors was assumed in presence/absence analyses.

In germline, CDR1 is SGDLS, CDR2 YYNGEE. Trimming removed 3 bases from V and 5 bases from J, with 15 bases in between. This CDR3 has 15 amino acids. Both 60 Vbeta primers and 13 Jbeta primers went into the PCR. Sequencing was performed with immunoSEQ multiplex PCR; in TCRdb, only in-frame clones are kept and a portion is missing. The table records over 130,000 clones, under 90% of them present only once. The rearrangement links TRBV9 to TRBJ1-5, with D perhaps matching TRBD1 (5 bases). The TCR comes from a male donor in good health and CMV-seronegative. Sequenced sample: PBMCs. As DNA, the CDR3 is TGTGCCAGCAGCGCAGGGACTAGTACCGATCAGCCCCAGCATTTT. Its protein is CASSAGTSTDQPQHF.